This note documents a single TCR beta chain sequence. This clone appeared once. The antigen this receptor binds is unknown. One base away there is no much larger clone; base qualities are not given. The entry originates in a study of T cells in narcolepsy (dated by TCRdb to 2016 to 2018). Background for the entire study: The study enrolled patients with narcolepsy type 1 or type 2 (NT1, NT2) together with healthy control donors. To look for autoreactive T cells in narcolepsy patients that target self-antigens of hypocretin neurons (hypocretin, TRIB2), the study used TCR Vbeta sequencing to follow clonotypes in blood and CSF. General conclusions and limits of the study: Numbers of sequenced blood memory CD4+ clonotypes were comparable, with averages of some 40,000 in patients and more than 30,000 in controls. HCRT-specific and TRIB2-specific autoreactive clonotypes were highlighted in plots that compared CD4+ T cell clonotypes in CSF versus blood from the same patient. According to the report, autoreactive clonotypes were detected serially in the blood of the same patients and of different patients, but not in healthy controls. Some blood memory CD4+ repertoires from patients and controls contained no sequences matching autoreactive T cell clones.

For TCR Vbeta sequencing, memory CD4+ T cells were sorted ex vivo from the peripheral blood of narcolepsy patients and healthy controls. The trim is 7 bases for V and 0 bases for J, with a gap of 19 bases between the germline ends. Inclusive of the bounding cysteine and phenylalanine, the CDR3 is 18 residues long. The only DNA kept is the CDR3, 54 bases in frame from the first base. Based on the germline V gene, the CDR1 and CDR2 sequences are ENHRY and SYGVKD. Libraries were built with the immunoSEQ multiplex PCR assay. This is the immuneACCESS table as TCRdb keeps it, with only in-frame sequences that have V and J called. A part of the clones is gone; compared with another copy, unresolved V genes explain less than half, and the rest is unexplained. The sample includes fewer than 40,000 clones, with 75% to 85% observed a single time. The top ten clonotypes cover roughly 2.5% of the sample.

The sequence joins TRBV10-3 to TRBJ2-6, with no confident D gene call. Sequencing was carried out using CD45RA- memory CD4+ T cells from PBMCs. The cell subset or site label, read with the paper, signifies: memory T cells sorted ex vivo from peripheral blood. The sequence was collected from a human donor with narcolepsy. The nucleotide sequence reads TGTGCCATCATCCAACTATGGGTCCCGCTCTCTGGGGCCAACGTCCTGACTTTC. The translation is CAIIQLWVPLSGANVLTF.